One sample yielded the 8 T cell receptor beta chains listed below, sequenced in a study of beta chain features in type 1 diabetes. These receptors' targets are unknown. Findings of the study overall: In all four CD4+ subsets, TCRB CDR3 length was significantly, moderately reduced in type 1 diabetes.

Expressed TCRB transcripts were sequenced because the entire RNA isolate underwent reverse transcription. TCRdb keeps only in-frame clones here, not all; method: immunoSEQ multiplex PCR. Here the sample spans approximately 730,000 clones, roughly 12% being singletons. Specimen: naive CD4+ T cells from blood. The receptors were gathered from a man between 18 and 35 years old with type 1 diabetes.

Only a few counts were recorded for this clone. J is TRBJ1-2 and V is TRBV28; D not resolved. The germline gives CDR1 MDHEN, CDR2 SYDVKM. Trimming cost V 10 bases and J 0 bases, with 9 bases left between them. The CDR3 spans 12 residues. The CDR3 protein is CATSWTNYGYTF. CDR3 nucleotide sequence: TGTGCCACCTCTTGGACTAACTATGGCTACACCTTC.

This chain connects TRBV10-2 to TRBJ2-7; D possibly corresponds to TRBD1 (6 bases). Germline CDR1 reads WSHSY; CDR2 reads SAAADI. Trimming removed 6 bases at V and 4 bases at J, with 10 bases between. This CDR3 has 12 residues. CDR3: CASSPRGYEQYF. The CDR3 DNA is TGCGCCAGCAGCCCCAGGGGTTACGAGCAGTACTTC.

This clone has just a few counts. The chain is built from TRBV5-4 and TRBJ1-3; D remains unclear. The CDR3 is 13 amino acids. V lost 0 bases, J lost 2 bases, and 3 bases lay in between. Per germline, CDR1 SGHNT and CDR2 YYREEE (reference sequence). The CDR3 spells CASSLEAGNTIYF. In nucleotides, the CDR3 is TGTGCCAGCAGCTTGGAAGCTGGAAACACCATATATTTT.

The chain joins TRBV2 to TRBJ1-1, with 12 bases that match TRBD1. V shed 6 bases, J shed 4 bases, and the junction held 9 bases outside the gene matches. In germline, CDR1 is SNHLY, CDR2 FYNNEI. CDR3 length equals 16 residues. The CDR3, as DNA: TGTGCCAGCAGACCGGGACAGGGGGCAGTTGGCACTGAAGCTTTCTTT. Translated: CASRPGQGAVGTEAFF.

With regard to this clone: Other DNA sequences of this sample code for an identical CDR3. V and J are TRBV30 and TRBJ2-1, with D unclear. The CDR3 consists of 13 residues. CDR1 and CDR2 from the germline V gene are GTSNPN and SVGIG (reference sequence). Trimming took 1 base from V and 0 from J, leaving 4 bases between them. The CDR3 nucleotides read TGTGCCTGGAGTGGAATCTCCTACAATGAGCAGTTCTTC. This gives the protein CAWSGISYNEQFF. The variable domain in full, completed from reference TRBV30 and TRBJ2-1, reads SQTIHQWPATLVQPVGSPLSLECTVEGTSNPNLYWYRQAAGRGLQLLFYSVGIGQISSEVPQNLSASRPQDRQFILSSKKLLLSDSGFYLCAWSGISYNEQFFGPGTRLTVL.

This clone was seen only a few times. The chain combines TRBV30 with TRBJ2-7; D perhaps matches TRBD2 (6 bases). The CDR3 is 15 residues long. The V gene lost 1 base and the J gene lost 6 bases, with 19 bases spanning the gap. Germline values: CDR1 GTSNPN, CDR2 SVGIG (reference sequence). The CDR3 is CAWSGGWPAGREQYF. DNA for the CDR3: TGTGCCTGGAGTGGGGGATGGCCGGCGGGGCGCGAGCAGTACTTC. The full variable domain, its missing parts supplied by reference TRBV30 and TRBJ2-7, is SQTIHQWPATLVQPVGSPLSLECTVEGTSNPNLYWYRQAAGRGLQLLFYSVGIGQISSEVPQNLSASRPQDRQFILSSKKLLLSDSGFYLCAWSGGWPAGREQYFGPGTRLTVT.

CDR3 in DNA: TGCAGCGTTCATCACCTTGCTTGGGATACGCAGTATTTT. Its protein is CSVHHLAWDTQYF. The chain joins TRBV29-1 to TRBJ2-3, with D unresolved. V was cut by 5 bases and J by 6 bases, with 15 bases left in between. Germline V gene data show CDR1 as SQVTM and CDR2 as ANQGSEA. CDR3 length: 13 residues.

The CDR3 DNA follows: TGTGCCAGCAGTGAAATGACAGTAGATCAGCCCCAGCATTTT. It translates to CASSEMTVDQPQHF. The chain couples TRBV2 to TRBJ1-5; possible D gene TRBD1, 5 bases. Trimming removed 2 bases at V and 5 bases at J, with 10 bases between. CDR1 is SNHLY and CDR2 is FYNNEI in the germline V gene. This CDR3 contains 14 residues.